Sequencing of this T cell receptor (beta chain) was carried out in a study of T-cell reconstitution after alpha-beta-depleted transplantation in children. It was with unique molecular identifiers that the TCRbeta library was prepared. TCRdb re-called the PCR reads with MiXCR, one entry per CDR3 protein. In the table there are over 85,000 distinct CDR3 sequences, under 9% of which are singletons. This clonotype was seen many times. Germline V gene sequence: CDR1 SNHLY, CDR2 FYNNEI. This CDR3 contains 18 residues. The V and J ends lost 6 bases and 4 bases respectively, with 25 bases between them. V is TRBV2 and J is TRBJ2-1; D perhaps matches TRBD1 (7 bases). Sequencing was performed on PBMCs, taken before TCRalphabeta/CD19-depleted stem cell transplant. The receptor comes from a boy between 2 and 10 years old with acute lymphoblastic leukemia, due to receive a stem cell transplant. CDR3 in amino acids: CASSPGGRDALRYNEQFF. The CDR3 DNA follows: TGTGCCAGCAGCCCAGGGGGGCGCGACGCTCTACGATACAATGAGCAGTTCTTC.